This T cell receptor (beta chain) was recovered during a study of CXCR4 blockade with PD-1 therapy in pancreatic cancer (dated by TCRdb to the late 2010s). Background for the entire study: The study analyzed resected pancreatic ductal adenocarcinoma using both multiplex immunohistochemistry and TCRbeta immunosequencing, alongside ex vivo slice culture that tested PD-1 and CXCR4 blockade. To look at intratumoral heterogeneity, the researchers TCR-sequenced two geographically distinct regions from each of about 6 tumors. The paper's findings and limits, for the study overall: Amino acid clone frequency correlated strongly with the number of distinct nucleotide rearrangements encoding it, suggesting convergent selection by common tumor antigens. Although tumors showed clonal expansion, with a mean productive clonality of approximately 0.15 compared with 0.045 to 0.05 in healthy blood, clonality was not correlated with survival. Only TCRbeta chains were sequenced, so true antigen-specificity overlap of convergent dominant clones remained unconfirmed pending paired alpha-beta single-cell sequencing.

In the germline V gene, CDR1 corresponds to MNHGY and CDR2 to SAAAGT. V trim: 3 bases; J trim: 5 bases; unmatched bases: 4. The CDR3 covers 15 residues, taking in both the cysteine and the phenylalanine. Solely the CDR3 DNA is kept, with 45 bases framed from the first base. The archived tumor blocks came from patients who had not received neoadjuvant therapy before resection. The preserved-tissue arm of the study used 30 to 35 surgical resection samples from around 26 previously untreated pancreatic ductal adenocarcinoma patients. For the resection arm, ten 5-micron curls of FFPE tumor adjacent to the multiplex immunohistochemistry slide were used for DNA extraction. A remark on this clone: Its antigen is not yet known. No qualities accompany the bases; no much larger clone lies one base away.

TCRbeta CDR3 regions were immunosequenced from extracted DNA using the immunoSEQ Assay at Adaptive Biotechnologies. Per the original workflow: To measure the absolute abundance of each unique TCRbeta CDR3, the sequences were collapsed and filtered. Clonality was calculated as 1 minus Pielou's evenness, using only productive in-frame rearrangements. For regional overlap, the top 100 nucleotide rearrangements were followed across paired samples, and the Morisita index was used to compare paired samples against unrelated samples. Convergence of nucleotide rearrangements onto identical amino acid sequences was assessed with the immunoSEQ Rearrangement Details tool. TCRdb took over this immuneACCESS table, retaining in-frame rearrangements with V and J assigned. Such tables are incomplete; in checked studies, under half of the missing clones stem from an unresolved V gene, and the remainder is unexplained. For V, J and clone size, that table is used; D and trimming come from the DNA. The sample table contains about 2,600 clones; only one count was recorded for 40% of them. The top ten hold about 19% of the sample.

The receptor was derived from a human donor with pancreatic ductal adenocarcinoma. Sequencing input: tumor tissue. Recombination joined TRBV6-8 with TRBJ2-1, with 10 bases aligning to TRBD1. The encoded CDR3 is CASSYGQGGHNEQFF. Here is the DNA: TGTGCCAGCAGTTATGGACAGGGGGGTCACAATGAGCAGTTCTTC.